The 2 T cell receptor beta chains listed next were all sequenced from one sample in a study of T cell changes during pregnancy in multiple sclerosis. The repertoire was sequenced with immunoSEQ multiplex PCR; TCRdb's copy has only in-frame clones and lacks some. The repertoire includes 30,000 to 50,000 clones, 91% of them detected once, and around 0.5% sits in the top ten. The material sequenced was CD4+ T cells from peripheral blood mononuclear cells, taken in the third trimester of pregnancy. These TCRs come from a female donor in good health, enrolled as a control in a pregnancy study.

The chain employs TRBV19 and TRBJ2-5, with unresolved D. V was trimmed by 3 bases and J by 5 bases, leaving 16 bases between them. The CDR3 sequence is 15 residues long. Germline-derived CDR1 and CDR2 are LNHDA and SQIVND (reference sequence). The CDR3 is CASSIDGVAAETQYF. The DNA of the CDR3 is TGTGCCAGTAGTATCGACGGAGTGGCTGCGGAGACCCAGTACTTC.

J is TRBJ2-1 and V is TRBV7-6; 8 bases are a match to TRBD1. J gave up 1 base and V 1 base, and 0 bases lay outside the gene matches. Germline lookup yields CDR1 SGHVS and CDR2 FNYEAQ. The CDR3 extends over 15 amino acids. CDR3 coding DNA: TGTGCCAGCAGCTTAGGACAGGGGTCCTACAATGAGCAGTTCTTC. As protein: CASSLGQGSYNEQFF. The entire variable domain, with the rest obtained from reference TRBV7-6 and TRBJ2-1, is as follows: GAGVSQSPRYKVTKRGQDVALRCDPISGHVSLYWYRQALGQGPEFLTYFNYEAQQDKSGLPNDRFSAERPEGSISTLTIQRTEQRDSAMYRCASSLGQGSYNEQFFGPGTRLTVL.